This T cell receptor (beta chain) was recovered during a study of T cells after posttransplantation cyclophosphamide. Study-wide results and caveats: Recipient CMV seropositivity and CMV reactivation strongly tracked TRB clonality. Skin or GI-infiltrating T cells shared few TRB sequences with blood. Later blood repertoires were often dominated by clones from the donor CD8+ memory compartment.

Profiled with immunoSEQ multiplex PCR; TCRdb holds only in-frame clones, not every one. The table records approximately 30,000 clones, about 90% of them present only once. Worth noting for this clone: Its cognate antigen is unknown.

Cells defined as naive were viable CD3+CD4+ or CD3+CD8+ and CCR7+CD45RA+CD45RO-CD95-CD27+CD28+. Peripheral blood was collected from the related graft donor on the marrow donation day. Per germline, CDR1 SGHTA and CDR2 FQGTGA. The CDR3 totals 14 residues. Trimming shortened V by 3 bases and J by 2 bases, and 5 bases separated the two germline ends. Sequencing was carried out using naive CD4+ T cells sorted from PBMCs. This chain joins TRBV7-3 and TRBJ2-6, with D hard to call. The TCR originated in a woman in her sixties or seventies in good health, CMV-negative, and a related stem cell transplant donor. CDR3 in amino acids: CASSLSAGANVLTF. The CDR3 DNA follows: TGTGCCAGCAGCTTGTCAGCTGGGGCCAACGTCCTGACTTTC.